This TCR beta chain was sequenced during a study of blood T cells in healthy people across ages. The CDR3 loop spans 15 amino acids. Trimming removed 4 bases from V and 4 bases from J; junction bases left unmatched: 8. The germline gives CDR1 SGHDN, CDR2 FVKESK. A second PCR, run for 7 to 11 cycles, used a sample-barcoded 5' primer plus a J-beta primer mix. TCRdb analysed the 5' RACE reads with MiXCR anew, one entry per CDR3 protein. The sample shows about 1.5 million distinct CDR3 sequences, 35% to 45% of them seen only once. Roughly 10 milliliters was the volume of peripheral blood drawn from each donor.

The TCR sequence derives from a woman under 30 in good health. V gene TRBV14 combines with J gene TRBJ2-3, with 7 bases that match TRBD1. Sequences were obtained from blood. CDR3 amino acids: CASSRQGSFSDTQYF. The CDR3 region has the DNA TGTGCCAGCAGCCGACAGGGTTCCTTCTCAGATACGCAGTATTTT.